This T cell receptor beta chain was found in a study of early T cells in non-severe SARS-CoV-2 infection. In the study overall: Sequencing of unsorted whole blood was done on bulk RNA, leaving chains unpaired.

Each cDNA molecule carried a unique molecular identifier. TCRdb recomputed calls from the 5' RACE reads with MiXCR, one row per CDR3 protein. The table lists roughly 51,000 distinct CDR3 sequences, 7.7% of them singletons, with 5.8% in the top ten. At least ten counts were recorded for this clonotype. The TCR originated in an adult who was a healthcare worker with PCR-confirmed SARS-CoV-2 infection or an uninfected control (not recorded which). The sequenced sample was whole blood.

CDR3 residues: CSAARGWDTEAFF. The CDR3 bases are TGCAGTGCCGCCAGGGGGTGGGACACTGAAGCTTTCTTT. The chain uses TRBV20-1 and TRBJ1-1, with 7 nucleotides matching TRBD1. Unmatched junction bases numbered 7, after V lost 6 bases and J lost 3 bases. CDR3 size: 13 residues. The germline V gene encodes CDR1 DFQATT and CDR2 SNEGSKA (reference sequence).